This entry describes one T cell receptor beta chain. Its target is not known. Germline-derived CDR1 and CDR2 are SEHNR and FQNEAQ (reference sequence). The CDR3 runs to 17 residues. This specimen belongs to a study of T cell repertoires in ileal Crohn's disease. At the level of the study: Biopsies of the neoterminal ileum at postoperative colonoscopy form M6 samples.

Time point specified: neoterminal ileum biopsy at postoperative endoscopy, about 6 months after surgery. The study, taken as a whole, reports: The median delay to postoperative endoscopy was approximately 7.5 months. Every patient over 26.8% clonality showed endoscopic recurrence.

Per sample, approximately 540 nanograms of biopsy DNA were TCRB immunosequenced. TCRdb keeps only in-frame clones here, not all; method: immunoSEQ multiplex PCR. The sample yields thousands of clones, around 80% seen once. Sequencing was performed on ileal tissue. The receptor was derived from an adult with Crohn's disease. The J gene is TRBJ2-1, the V gene TRBV7-9; 12 nucleotides line up with TRBD2. The CDR3 bases are TGTGTCACAGCAGCACTGTCGACTAGCGGGGGATACAATGAGCAGTTCTTC. This translates into CVTAALSTSGGYNEQFF.